One sample yielded the 2 T cell receptor beta chains listed below, sequenced in a study of OX40 agonist ivuxolimab in advanced cancers. Data came from immunoSEQ multiplex PCR; TCRdb stores just in-frame clones and leaves some out. The table includes 85,000 to 130,000 clones, 90% detected once. This material consisted of CD4+ or CD8+ T cells sorted from blood, taken in a trial of the OX40 agonist ivuxolimab. These receptors all stem from an adult with an advanced solid tumor such as melanoma, head and neck, liver or kidney cancer.

J is TRBJ2-3 and V is TRBV5-6, with 8 bases identical to TRBD1. The CDR3 consists of 16 residues. The junction had 10 bases not matched to a gene; V was cut back by 4 bases and J by 3 bases. Germline V gives CDR1 SGHDT, CDR2 YYEEEE. In DNA form, the CDR3 reads TGTGCCAGCAGCCGAGAATATCGACAGGGGACAGATACGCAGTATTTT. Translated: CASSREYRQGTDTQYF.

This chain's CDR3 is CASSYRQGHGYTF. The CDR3 DNA follows: TGTGCCAGCAGTTACCGACAGGGCCATGGCTACACCTTC. The rearrangement links TRBV6-5 to TRBJ1-2; 7 positions agree with TRBD1. Germline values: CDR1 MNHEY, CDR2 SVGAGI. The CDR3 is 13 amino acids. The ends lost 2 bases at V and 6 bases at J; junction bases unmatched: 3.